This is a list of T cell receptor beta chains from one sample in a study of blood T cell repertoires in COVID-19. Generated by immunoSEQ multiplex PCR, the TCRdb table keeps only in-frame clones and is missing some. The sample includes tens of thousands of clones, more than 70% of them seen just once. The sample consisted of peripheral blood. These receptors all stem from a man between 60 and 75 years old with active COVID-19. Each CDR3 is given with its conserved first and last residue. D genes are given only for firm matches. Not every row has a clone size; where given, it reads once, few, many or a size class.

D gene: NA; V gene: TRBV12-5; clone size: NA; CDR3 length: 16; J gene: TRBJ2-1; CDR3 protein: CASGLVIVGVPNEQFF; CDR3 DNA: TGTGCTAGTGGTTTGGTGATAGTGGGAGTTCCAAATGAGCAGTTCTTC
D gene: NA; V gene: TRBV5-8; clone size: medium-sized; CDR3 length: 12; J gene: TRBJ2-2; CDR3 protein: CASSFGTGELFF; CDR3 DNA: TGTGCCAGCAGCTTCGGGACCGGGGAGCTGTTTTTT
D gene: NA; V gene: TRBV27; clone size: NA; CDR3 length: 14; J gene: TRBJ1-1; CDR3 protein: CASRRTAMNTEAFF; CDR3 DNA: TGTGCCAGCAGACGGACAGCCATGAACACTGAAGCTTTCTTT
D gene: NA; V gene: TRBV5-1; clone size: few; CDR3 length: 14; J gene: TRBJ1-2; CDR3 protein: CASSFGRGNDGYTF; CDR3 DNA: TGCGCCAGCAGCTTTGGCAGGGGTAATGATGGCTACACCTTC
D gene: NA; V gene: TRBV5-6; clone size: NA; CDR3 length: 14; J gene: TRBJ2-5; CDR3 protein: CASSLVRLEETQYF; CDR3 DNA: TGTGCCAGCAGCTTGGTTCGTCTAGAAGAGACCCAGTACTTC
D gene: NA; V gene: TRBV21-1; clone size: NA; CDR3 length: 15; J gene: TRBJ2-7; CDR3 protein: CASSQPGTGGYEQYF; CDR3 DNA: TGTGCCAGCAGCCAGCCCGGGACAGGGGGATACGAGCAGTACTTC
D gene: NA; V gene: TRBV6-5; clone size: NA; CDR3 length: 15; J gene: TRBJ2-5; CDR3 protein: CASRAGPQRGETQYF; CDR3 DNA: TGTGCCAGCAGAGCGGGCCCCCAAAGGGGAGAGACCCAGTACTTC
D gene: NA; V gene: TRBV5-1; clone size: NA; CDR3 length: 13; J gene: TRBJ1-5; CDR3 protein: CASSLEGLQPQHF; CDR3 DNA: TGCGCCAGCAGCTTGGAGGGGCTGCAGCCCCAGCATTTT
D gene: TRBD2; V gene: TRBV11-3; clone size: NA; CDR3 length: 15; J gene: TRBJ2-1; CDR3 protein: CASSFSGSSYNEQFF; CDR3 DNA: TGTGCCAGCAGCTTTAGCGGGAGCTCCTACAATGAGCAGTTCTTC
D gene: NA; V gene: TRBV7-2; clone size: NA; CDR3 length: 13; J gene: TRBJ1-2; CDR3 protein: CASSWQGTYGYTF; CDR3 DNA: TGTGCCAGCAGCTGGCAGGGAACCTATGGCTACACCTTC
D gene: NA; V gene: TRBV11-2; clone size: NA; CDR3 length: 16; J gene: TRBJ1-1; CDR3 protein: CASSLEGSAMNTEAFF; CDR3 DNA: TGTGCCAGCAGCTTAGAAGGCAGCGCTATGAACACTGAAGCTTTCTTT
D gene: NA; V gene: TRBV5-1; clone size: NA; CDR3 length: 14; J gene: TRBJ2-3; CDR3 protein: CASSSPGGTDTQYF; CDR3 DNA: TGCGCCAGCAGCTCCCCGGGGGGCACAGATACGCAGTATTTT
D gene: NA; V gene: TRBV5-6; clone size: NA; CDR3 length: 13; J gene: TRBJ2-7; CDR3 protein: CASSLGPTYEQYF; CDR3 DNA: TGTGCCAGCAGCTTGGGGCCAACCTACGAGCAGTACTTC
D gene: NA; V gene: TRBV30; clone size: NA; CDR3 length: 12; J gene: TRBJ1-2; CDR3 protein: CACQGLGYGYTF; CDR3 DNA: TGTGCCTGCCAGGGACTTGGCTATGGCTACACCTTC
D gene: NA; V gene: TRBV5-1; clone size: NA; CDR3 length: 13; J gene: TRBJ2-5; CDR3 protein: CASSFRGGETQYF; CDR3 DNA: TGCGCCAGCAGCTTCCGAGGCGGGGAGACCCAGTACTTC
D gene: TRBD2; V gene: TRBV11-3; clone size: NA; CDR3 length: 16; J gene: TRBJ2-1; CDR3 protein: CASSPREAGGPHEQFF; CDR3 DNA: TGTGCCAGCAGCCCGAGGGAAGCGGGAGGGCCACATGAGCAGTTCTTC
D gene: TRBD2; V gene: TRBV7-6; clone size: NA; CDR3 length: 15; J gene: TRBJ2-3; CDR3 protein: CASSLLAVGTDTQYF; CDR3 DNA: TGTGCCAGCAGCTTGCTAGCGGTTGGCACAGATACGCAGTATTTT
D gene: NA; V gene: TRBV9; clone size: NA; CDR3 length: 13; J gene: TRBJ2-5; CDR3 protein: CASSVEGGETQYF; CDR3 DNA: TGTGCCAGCAGCGTAGAAGGGGGTGAGACCCAGTACTTC
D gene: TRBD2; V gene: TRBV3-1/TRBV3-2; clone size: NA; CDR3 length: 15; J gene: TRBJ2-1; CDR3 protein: CASSPERGPWNEQFF; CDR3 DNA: TGTGCCAGCAGTCCTGAGCGGGGGCCTTGGAATGAGCAGTTCTTC
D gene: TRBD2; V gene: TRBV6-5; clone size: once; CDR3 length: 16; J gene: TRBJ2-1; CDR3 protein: CASSYSGLAGVSEQFF; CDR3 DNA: TGTGCCAGCAGTTACTCGGGACTAGCGGGAGTAAGTGAGCAGTTCTTC
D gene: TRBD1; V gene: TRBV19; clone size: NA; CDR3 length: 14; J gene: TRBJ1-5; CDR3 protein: CASSQQGPNQPQHF; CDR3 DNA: TGTGCCAGTAGCCAACAGGGGCCCAATCAGCCCCAGCATTTT
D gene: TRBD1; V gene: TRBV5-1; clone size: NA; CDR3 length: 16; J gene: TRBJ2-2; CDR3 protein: CASSLATGGITGELFF; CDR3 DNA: TGCGCCAGCAGCTTGGCGACAGGGGGAATCACCGGGGAGCTGTTTTTT
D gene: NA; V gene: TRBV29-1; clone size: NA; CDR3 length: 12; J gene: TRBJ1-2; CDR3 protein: CSVETVDYGYTF; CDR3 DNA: TGCAGCGTTGAAACGGTGGACTATGGCTACACCTTC
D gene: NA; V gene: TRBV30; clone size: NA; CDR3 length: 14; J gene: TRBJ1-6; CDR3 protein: CAWSDPGYNSPLHF; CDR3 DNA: TGTGCCTGGAGTGACCCAGGGTATAATTCACCCCTCCACTTT
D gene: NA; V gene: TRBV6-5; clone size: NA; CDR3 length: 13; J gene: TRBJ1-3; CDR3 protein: CASSYDRGNTIYF; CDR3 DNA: TGTGCCAGCAGTTACGACAGGGGAAACACCATATATTTT
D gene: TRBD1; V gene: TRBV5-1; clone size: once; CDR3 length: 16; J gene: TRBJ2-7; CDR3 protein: CASSSRTGVGPYEQYF; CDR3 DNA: TGCGCCAGCAGCTCACGGACAGGGGTGGGTCCCTACGAGCAGTACTTC
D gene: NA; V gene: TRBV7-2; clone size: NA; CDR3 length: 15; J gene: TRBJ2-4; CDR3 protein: CASSLRGGTGNIQYF; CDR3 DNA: TGTGCCAGCAGCTTAAGGGGCGGAACGGGAAACATTCAGTACTTC
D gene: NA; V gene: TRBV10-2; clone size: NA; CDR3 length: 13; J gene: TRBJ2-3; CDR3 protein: CASTGEEPDTQYF; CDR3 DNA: TGCGCCAGCACTGGAGAGGAGCCAGATACGCAGTATTTT
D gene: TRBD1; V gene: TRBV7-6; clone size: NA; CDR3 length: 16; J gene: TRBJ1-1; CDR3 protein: CASSFETGGPGTEAFF; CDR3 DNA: TGTGCCAGCAGCTTCGAGACAGGGGGCCCGGGCACTGAAGCTTTCTTT
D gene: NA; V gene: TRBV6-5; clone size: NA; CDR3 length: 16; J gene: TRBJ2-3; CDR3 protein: CASSYGGGSRTDTQYF; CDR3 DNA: TGTGCCAGCAGTTATGGAGGAGGGAGTCGAACAGATACGCAGTATTTT
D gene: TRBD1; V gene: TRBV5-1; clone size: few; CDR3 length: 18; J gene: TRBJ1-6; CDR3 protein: CASSPARDRSSYNSPLHF; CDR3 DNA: TGCGCCAGCAGCCCTGCGCGGGACAGAAGCTCCTATAATTCACCCCTCCACTTT
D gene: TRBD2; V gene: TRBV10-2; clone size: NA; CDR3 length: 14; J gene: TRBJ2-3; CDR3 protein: CASSTAGSTDTQYF; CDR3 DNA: TGCGCCAGCAGTACAGCGGGGAGCACAGATACGCAGTATTTT
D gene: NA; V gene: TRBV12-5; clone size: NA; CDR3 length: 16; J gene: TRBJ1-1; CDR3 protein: CASREAGAGLDTEAFF; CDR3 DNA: TGTGCTAGTAGGGAGGCCGGGGCGGGGCTGGACACTGAAGCTTTCTTT
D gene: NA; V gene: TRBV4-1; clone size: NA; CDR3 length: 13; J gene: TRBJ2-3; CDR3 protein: CASSASVADTQYF; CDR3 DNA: TGCGCCAGCAGCGCAAGCGTGGCAGATACGCAGTATTTT
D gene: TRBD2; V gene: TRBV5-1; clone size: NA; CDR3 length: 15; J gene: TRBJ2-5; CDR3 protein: CASSLTGGRAETQYF; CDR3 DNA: TGCGCCAGCAGCTTAACCGGCGGGAGGGCCGAGACCCAGTACTTC
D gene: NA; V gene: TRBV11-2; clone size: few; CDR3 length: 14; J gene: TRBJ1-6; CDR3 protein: CASSFGQYNSPLHF; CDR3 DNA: TGTGCCAGCAGCTTTGGACAGTATAATTCACCCCTCCACTTT
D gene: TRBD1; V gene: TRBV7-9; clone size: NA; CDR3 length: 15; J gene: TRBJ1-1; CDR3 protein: CASSRPGTGKTEAFF; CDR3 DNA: TGTGCCAGCAGCCGACCCGGGACAGGAAAAACTGAAGCTTTCTTT
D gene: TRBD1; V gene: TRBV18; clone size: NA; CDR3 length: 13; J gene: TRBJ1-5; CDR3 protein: CASSRTGNQPQHF; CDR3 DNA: TGTGCCAGCTCAAGGACAGGGAATCAGCCCCAGCATTTT
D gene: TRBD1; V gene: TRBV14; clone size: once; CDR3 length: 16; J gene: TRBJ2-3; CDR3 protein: CASSQGHRGSTDTQYF; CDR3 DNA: TGTGCCAGCAGCCAAGGCCACAGGGGGAGCACAGATACGCAGTATTTT
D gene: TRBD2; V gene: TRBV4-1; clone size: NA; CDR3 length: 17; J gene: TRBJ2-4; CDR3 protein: CASSQGTLAGSKNIQYF; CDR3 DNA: TGCGCCAGCAGCCAAGGAACACTAGCGGGGTCGAAAAACATTCAGTACTTC
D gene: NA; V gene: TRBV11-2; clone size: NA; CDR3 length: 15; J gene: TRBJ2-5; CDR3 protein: CASSLGGNRRETQYF; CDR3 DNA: TGTGCCAGCAGCTTAGGGGGCAACAGGCGGGAGACCCAGTACTTC
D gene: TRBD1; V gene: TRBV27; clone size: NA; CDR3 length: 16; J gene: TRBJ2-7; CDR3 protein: CASSPNPGTGSWEQYF; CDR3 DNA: TGTGCCAGCAGCCCCAATCCCGGGACAGGTTCGTGGGAGCAGTACTTC
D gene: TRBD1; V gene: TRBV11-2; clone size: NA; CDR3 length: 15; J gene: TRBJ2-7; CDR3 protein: CASSSSRGSSYEQYF; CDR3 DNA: TGTGCCAGCAGCTCTTCCAGGGGGAGCTCCTACGAGCAGTACTTC
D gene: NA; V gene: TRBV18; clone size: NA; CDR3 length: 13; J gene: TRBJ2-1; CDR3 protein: CASSPGVDNEQFF; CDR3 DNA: TGTGCCAGCTCACCAGGTGTAGACAATGAGCAGTTCTTC
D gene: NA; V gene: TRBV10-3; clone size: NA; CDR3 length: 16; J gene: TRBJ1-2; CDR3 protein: CAISESEVGRGKGYTF; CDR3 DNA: TGTGCCATCAGTGAGTCGGAAGTGGGGCGAGGTAAAGGCTACACCTTC
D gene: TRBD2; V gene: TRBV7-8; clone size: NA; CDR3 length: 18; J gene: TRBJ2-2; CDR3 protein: CASSLAGTSDRFTGELFF; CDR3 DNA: TGTGCCAGCAGCTTAGCCGGGACTAGCGATCGCTTCACCGGGGAGCTGTTTTTT
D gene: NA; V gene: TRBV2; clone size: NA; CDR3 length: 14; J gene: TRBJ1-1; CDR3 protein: CASSVTRMNTEAFF; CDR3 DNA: TGTGCCAGCAGTGTCACGCGTATGAACACTGAAGCTTTCTTT
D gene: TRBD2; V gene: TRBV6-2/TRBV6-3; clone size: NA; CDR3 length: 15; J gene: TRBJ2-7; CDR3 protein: CASSLGTSGTHEQYF; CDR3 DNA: TGTGCCAGCAGCCTGGGCACTAGCGGTACCCACGAGCAGTACTTC
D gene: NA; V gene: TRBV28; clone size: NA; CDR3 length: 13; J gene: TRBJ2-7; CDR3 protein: CASSNSDSYEQYF; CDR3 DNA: TGTGCCAGCAGTAACTCGGACAGCTACGAGCAGTACTTC
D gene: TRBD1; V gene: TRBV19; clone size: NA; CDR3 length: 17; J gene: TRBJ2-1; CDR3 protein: CASSERRTGLSYNEQFF; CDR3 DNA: TGTGCCAGTAGCGAACGCCGGACAGGCCTTTCCTACAATGAGCAGTTCTTC
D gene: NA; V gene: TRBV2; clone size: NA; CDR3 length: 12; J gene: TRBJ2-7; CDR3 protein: CASMKSRHEQYF; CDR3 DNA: TGTGCCAGCATGAAATCGCGCCACGAGCAGTACTTC
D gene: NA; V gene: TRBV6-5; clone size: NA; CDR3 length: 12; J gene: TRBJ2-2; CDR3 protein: CASSRNTGELFF; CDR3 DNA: TGTGCCAGCAGTCGGAACACCGGGGAGCTGTTTTTT
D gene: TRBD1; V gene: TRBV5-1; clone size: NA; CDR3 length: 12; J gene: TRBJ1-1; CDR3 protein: CASSYDRVHAFF; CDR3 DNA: TGCGCCAGCAGCTATGACAGGGTCCATGCTTTCTTT
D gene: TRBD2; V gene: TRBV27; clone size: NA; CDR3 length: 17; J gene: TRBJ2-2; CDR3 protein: CASSSPLAGVATGELFF; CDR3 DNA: TGTGCCAGCAGTTCCCCCCTAGCGGGAGTTGCCACCGGGGAGCTGTTTTTT